This T cell receptor (beta chain) was profiled in a study of T cells in Graves' hyperthyroidism and ophthalmopathy. Authors of the study amplified TCR beta CDR3 regions from RNA transcripts. HTBI primers drove first-round RT-PCR of the TCR CDR3. TCRdb re-analysed the multiplex PCR reads in MiXCR, keeping a single row per CDR3 protein. This table has some 440,000 distinct CDR3 sequences, 15% to 18% appearing once. The V gene's germline CDR1 is SGHRS and CDR2 YFSETQ. This CDR3 has 16 amino acids. Trimming stripped 3 bases from V and 0 bases from J, with 12 bases between. The hyperthyroidism patients had all been newly diagnosed, and their disease duration was under 2 months. Their ages ranged from 18 to 65 years.

This clonotype originated in a woman aged 18-29 years with Graves' hyperthyroidism. Material: blood. The V gene is TRBV5-1, the J gene TRBJ1-4; the D gene is possibly TRBD1 (6 bases). CDR3 nucleotide sequence: TGCGCCAGCAGCTCCGGGACATATGCAACTAATGAAAAACTGTTTTTT. Translation: CASSSGTYATNEKLFF. The variable domain in full, with the rest retrieved from reference TRBV5-1 and TRBJ1-4, is KAGVTQTPRYLIKTRGQQVTLSCSPISGHRSVSWYQQTPGQGLQFLFEYFSETQRNKGNFPGRFSGRQFSNSRSEMNVSTLELGDSALYLCASSSGTYATNEKLFFGSGTQLSVL.